The sample holds one count of the clone carrying this T cell receptor (beta chain). The antigen is undetermined. Only in-frame clones appear in the TCRdb table, and some are missing; sequencing was by immunoSEQ multiplex PCR. Found here are under 130,000 clones, 91% of them singletons; the top ten hold 45%. V gave up 6 bases and J gave up 5 bases; unmatched junction bases: 8. The germline gives CDR1 SGHVS, CDR2 FNYEAQ. The CDR3 contains 15 residues. This entry belongs to a study of T cell responses to AZD1222 COVID-19 vaccine. Study-wide results and limits: Mostly white British, mostly female donors; authors suggested clonal diversity may be underestimated.

This TCR was sampled from an adult in good health. The sample was peripheral blood, taken on day 0 of AZD1222 vaccination. This rearrangement joins TRBV7-6 to TRBJ2-5, with TRBD2 matching over 11 bases. CDR3: CASSSTSGIRETQYF. As DNA, the CDR3 is TGTGCCAGCAGTTCGACTAGCGGGATTCGGGAGACCCAGTACTTC.